Following are 8 T cell receptor beta chains from one sample sequenced in a study of cytomegalovirus exposure and HLA in healthy donors. This PCR relied on a set of 60 Vbeta primers and 13 Jbeta primers. Generated by immunoSEQ multiplex PCR, the TCRdb table keeps only in-frame clones and is missing some. Here the sample spans about 120,000 clones, 60% to 70% being singletons. Sequencing was performed on PBMCs. The receptors were gathered from a woman aged 40 to 50 in good health and CMV-seropositive.

CDR3 sequence reads: CASSRIPGDNEQFF. For the CDR3, the DNA is TGCGCCAGCAGTCGGATACCAGGGGACAATGAGCAGTTCTTC. V gene TRBV5-1 combines with J gene TRBJ2-1, with D perhaps matching TRBD1 (6 bases). The CDR3 is made up of 14 amino acids. CDR1 is SGHRS and CDR2 is YFSETQ in the germline V gene. The ends were cut back, 5 bases at V and 5 bases at J, with 14 bases in the middle.

This chain connects TRBV9 to TRBJ2-7, with D perhaps matching TRBD1 (6 bases). V was pared by 2 bases and J by 5 bases, with 17 bases between. Per germline, CDR1 SGDLS and CDR2 YYNGEE. The CDR3 contains 15 residues. CDR3 sequence (DNA): TGTGCCAGCAGCGTCGGGACAATAAGCGAAGACGAGCAGTACTTC. Translating gives CASSVGTISEDEQYF. The full variable domain, completed using reference TRBV9 and TRBJ2-7, is DSGVTQTPKHLITATGQRVTLRCSPRSGDLSVYWYQQSLDQGLQFLIQYYNGEERAKGNILERFSAQQFPDLHSELNLSSLELGDSALYFCASSVGTISEDEQYFGPGTRLTVT.

V and J are TRBV7-8 and TRBJ2-3; 12 positions agree with TRBD2. This CDR3 has 15 residues. J lost 9 bases, V lost 5 bases, and 9 bases had no gene match. CDR1 SGHVS and CDR2 FQNEAQ come from the germline V gene. The CDR3 sequence is CASSPTSGRFETQYF. CDR3 in DNA: TGTGCCAGCAGCCCTACTAGCGGGAGGTTCGAGACGCAGTATTTT. The whole variable domain, remainder taken from reference TRBV7-8 and TRBJ2-3, is GAGVSQSPRYKVAKRGQDVALRCDPISGHVSLFWYQQALGQGPEFLTYFQNEAQLDKSGLPSDRFFAERPEGSVSTLKIQRTQQEDSAVYLCASSPTSGRFETQYFGPGTRLTVL.

Comment on this clone: A read error may produce the germline difference seen at one junction end. The J gene is TRBJ2-3, the V gene TRBV4-2, with 12 nucleotides matching TRBD2. CDR3 length: 15 amino acids. The germline V gene encodes CDR1 LGHNA and CDR2 YNFKEQ. The CDR3 here is CASSLTSGSQDTQFF. CDR3 DNA: TGTGCCAGCAGCCTGACTAGCGGGAGTCAGGATACGCAGTTTTTT.

The rearrangement joins TRBV27 to TRBJ1-2, with D possibly being TRBD1 (6 bases). CDR1 and CDR2 (germline): MNHEY, SMNVEV (reference sequence). The CDR3 loop spans 14 amino acids. V was shortened by 5 bases and J by 3 bases, with 13 bases between the two germline ends. The CDR3 DNA reads TGTGCCAGCAGTCCCCTTACAGGGCACTATGGCTACACCTTC. Protein sequence: CASSPLTGHYGYTF.

This chain connects TRBV29-1 to TRBJ2-5; a possible D gene is TRBD2 (6 bases). Trimming stripped 4 bases from V and 5 bases from J, with 14 bases between. The CDR3 extends over 13 amino acids. Germline V gene sequence: CDR1 SQVTM, CDR2 ANQGSEA. CDR3 coding DNA: TGCAGCGTTGCAAGGAGGGCGGGGGAGACCCAGTACTTC. This encodes CSVARRAGETQYF.

The V and J genes are TRBV9 and TRBJ2-7; 10 nucleotides align to TRBD1. The CDR3 consists of 13 residues. The junction had 3 bases not matched to a gene; V was cut back by 4 bases and J by 5 bases. Germline V lookup: CDR1 SGDLS, CDR2 YYNGEE. CDR3 sequence reads: CASSPGTGDEQYF. CDR3 coding DNA: TGTGCCAGCAGCCCCGGGACAGGGGACGAGCAGTACTTC.

The chain's CDR3 is CASKRDSGSDEQFF. CDR3 sequence (DNA): TGTGCCAGCAAGCGAGATAGCGGGAGCGATGAGCAGTTCTTC. The V and J genes are TRBV2 and TRBJ2-1, with 9 nucleotides matching TRBD2. CDR3 length equals 14 residues. The germline V gene has CDR1 SNHLY and CDR2 FYNNEI. V shed 7 bases and J 8 bases; nucleotides not matched to a gene: 9.